This TCR beta chain appears in the sequencing data of a study of blood T cell repertoires in COVID-19. The overall study: Whether acute or convalescent, the COVID-19 samples came from the United States, Italy and Spain.

Cohort allocation depended upon clinical history that participants reported. In the original workflow: Quantification of nucleated cells was approximated via reference gene primer amplification. Measured with immunoSEQ multiplex PCR; TCRdb has only the in-frame clones, and not every one. V and J calls and clone size are as listed in that table; D and trimming were resolved from the DNA. The table has fewer than 400,000 clones, 70% to 90% seen once. The CDR3 covers 15 residues. Germline CDR1 and CDR2: LGHDT and YNNKEL (reference sequence). Between the trimmed V and J ends, which lost 2 bases and 4 bases, there was a span of 14 bases.

Source material: PBMCs or T cells enriched from blood (not recorded which). This chain connects TRBV3-1 (or the pseudogene TRBV3-2) to TRBJ1-2, with a possible D match to TRBD1 (6 bases). This receptor was identified in a man aged 30-40 years who had recovered from COVID-19. CDR3 nucleotides: TGTGCCAGCAGCCAAAATGGGCGGACAGTCTATGGCTACACCTTC. This translates into CASSQNGRTVYGYTF.